This T cell receptor (beta chain) was recorded in a study of T cell clonotyping in hematopoietic cell transplantation. Profiling relied on immunoSEQ multiplex PCR, and the TCRdb table lists in-frame clones only, not all of them. The profile covers 13,000 to 15,000 clones, with less than 80% appearing a single time and 7.5% to 10% taken by the ten largest. The V gene lost 6 bases and the J gene lost 7 bases, with 12 bases spanning the gap. Germline loops: CDR1 MGHDK, CDR2 SYGVNS. The CDR3 consists of 12 residues. This clonotype was sampled from a human donor who either received an allogeneic hematopoietic cell transplant for a myeloid malignancy or was a related donor (not recorded which). Some clones in this sample may be carry-over from other donors' samples. Source material: PBMCs. The J gene is TRBJ1-2, the V gene TRBV25-1, with TRBD1 as a possible D gene (6 bases). This CDR3 reads CASRAQGAGYTF. Here the CDR3 DNA reads TGTGCCAGCAGAGCACAGGGTGCTGGCTACACCTTC.